Sequencing of this T cell receptor beta chain was carried out in a study of beta chain features in type 1 diabetes. This clone was seen a few times. What it binds is unknown. Regarding the study as a whole: The question left open here concerned HLA type influencing TCRB rearrangement. A closer apparent resemblance between naive, central memory and Treg TCRB repertoires was seen in patients than in healthy donors.

Expressed TCRB transcripts were sequenced because the entire RNA isolate underwent reverse transcription. About 3.4 million reads per sample on average were obtained from naive, central memory and regulatory T cell samples. Libraries were prepared by immunoSEQ multiplex PCR; TCRdb keeps only in-frame clonotypes and omits some of them. This table holds 200,000 to 250,000 clones, over 8.5% found once. The CDR3 sequence is 15 residues long. V dropped 4 bases and J dropped 6; count of bases not matched to a gene: 5. The germline V gene encodes CDR1 LNHDA and CDR2 SQIVND (reference sequence). The sequencing sample was made of naive CD4+ T cells from blood. This clonotype was sampled from a young woman in good health. The rearrangement links TRBV19 to TRBJ1-5, with 11 bases fitting TRBD1. The CDR3 nucleotides are TGTGCCAGTAGTACGAAGGACAGGGGGCTTCAGCCCCAGCATTTT. The encoded protein is CASSTKDRGLQPQHF.